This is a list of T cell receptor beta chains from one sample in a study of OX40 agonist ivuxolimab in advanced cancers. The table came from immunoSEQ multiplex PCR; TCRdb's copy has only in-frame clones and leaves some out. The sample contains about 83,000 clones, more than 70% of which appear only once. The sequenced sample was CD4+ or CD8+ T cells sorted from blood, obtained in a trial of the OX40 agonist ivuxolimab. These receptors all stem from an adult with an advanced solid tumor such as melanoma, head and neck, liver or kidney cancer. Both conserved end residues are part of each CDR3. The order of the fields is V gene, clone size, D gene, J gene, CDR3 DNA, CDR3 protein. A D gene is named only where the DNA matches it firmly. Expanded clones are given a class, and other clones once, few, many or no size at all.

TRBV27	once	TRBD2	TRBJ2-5	TGTGCCAGCAGTCCAAGACTAGCGGGGGGGGGCGAGACCCAGTACTTC	CASSPRLAGGGETQYF
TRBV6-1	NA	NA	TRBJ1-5	TGTGCCAGCGGGGACTCGAGGGTGGATCAGCCCCAGCATTTT	CASGDSRVDQPQHF
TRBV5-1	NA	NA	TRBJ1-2	TGCGCCAGCAGCTTGGGGGTTCGACGGAATCTCAATGGCTACACCTTC	CASSLGVRRNLNGYTF
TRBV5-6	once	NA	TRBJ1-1	TGTGCCAGCAGCCGAGAGTCGACAGCCCTCACTGAAGCTTTCTTT	CASSRESTALTEAFF
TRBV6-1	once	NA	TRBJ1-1	TGTGCCAGCAGTGACGGGAGACAGGAAGCTTTCTTT	CASSDGRQEAFF
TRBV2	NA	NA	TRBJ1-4	TGTGCCAGCAGTGACCTTCAGGGGAGGCTTAATGAAAAACTGTTTTTT	CASSDLQGRLNEKLFF
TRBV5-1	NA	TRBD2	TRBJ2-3	TGCGCCAGCAGCTTAGGGATAGCGGGGGGGCAGGCGGATACGCAGTATTTT	CASSLGIAGGQADTQYF
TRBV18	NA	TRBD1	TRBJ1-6	TGTGCCAGCTCACCATCACTCGGGACAGTTAATTCACCCCTCCACTTT	CASSPSLGTVNSPLHF
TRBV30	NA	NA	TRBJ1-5	TGTGCCTGGAGCGCCGGGCGACAGCCCCAGCATTTT	CAWSAGRQPQHF
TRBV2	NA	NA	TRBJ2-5	TGTGCCAGCAGTGTAAGAACTTCCCAAGAGACCCAGTACTTC	CASSVRTSQETQYF
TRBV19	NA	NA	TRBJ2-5	TGTGCCAGTATGGTGCAGGGGACGGAGACCCAGTACTTC	CASMVQGTETQYF
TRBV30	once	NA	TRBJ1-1	TGTGCCTGGAGTGTCGCAGGGTTAAGAAAAACTGAAGCTTTCTTT	CAWSVAGLRKTEAFF
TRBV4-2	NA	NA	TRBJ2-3	TGTGCCAGCAGCCAAGATATGGGCTTAGAAGGCCGAGATACGCAGTATTTT	CASSQDMGLEGRDTQYF
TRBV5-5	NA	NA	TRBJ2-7	TGTGCCAGCAGCTTAGGGGCAGTTAGCGACGAGCAGTACTTC	CASSLGAVSDEQYF
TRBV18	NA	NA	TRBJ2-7	TGTGCCAGCTCACCCACCGGGCAGGGGACCATCTCCGAGCAGTACTTC	CASSPTGQGTISEQYF
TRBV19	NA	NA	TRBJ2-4	TGTGCCAGTAGTATAAGCGGGCAGACCAAAAACATTCAGTACTTC	CASSISGQTKNIQYF
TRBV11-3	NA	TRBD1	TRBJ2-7	TGTGCCAGCAGCCTCGGGACAGGGCCCTACGAGCAGTACTTC	CASSLGTGPYEQYF
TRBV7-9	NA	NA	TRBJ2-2	TGTGCCAGCAACCCGTATGGGGACACCGGGGAGCTGTTTTTT	CASNPYGDTGELFF
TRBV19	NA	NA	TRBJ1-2	TGTGCCAGTAGCCGGGCCCGGGGCTATGGCTACACCTTC	CASSRARGYGYTF
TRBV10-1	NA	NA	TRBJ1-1	TGCGCCAGCAGTGAGTCGAAGGGACGGGGGAACACTGAAGCTTTCTTT	CASSESKGRGNTEAFF
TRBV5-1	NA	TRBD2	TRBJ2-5	TGCGCCAGCAGCCTGGAAATGGGACTAAGAGAGACCCAGTACTTC	CASSLEMGLRETQYF
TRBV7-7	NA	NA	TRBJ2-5	TGTGCCAGCAGTGCAGGCGACCAAGAGACCCAGTACTTC	CASSAGDQETQYF
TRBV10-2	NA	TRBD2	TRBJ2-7	TGCGCCAGCAGGGTTAGCGGGAGCTCATACGAGCAGTACTTC	CASRVSGSSYEQYF
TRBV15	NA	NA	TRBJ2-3	TGTGCCACCAGCAAGAGAGGAGCTAGCACAGATACGCAGTATTTT	CATSKRGASTDTQYF
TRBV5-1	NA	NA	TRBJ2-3	TGCGCCAGCAGCCCAGAGGGTTATACGCAGTATTTT	CASSPEGYTQYF
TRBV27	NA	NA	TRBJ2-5	TGTGCCAGCAGTCCCCTAAGGGGCCAAGAGACCCAGTACTTC	CASSPLRGQETQYF
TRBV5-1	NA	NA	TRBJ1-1	TGCGCCAGCAGCTTTCGGGGGTCGAACACTGAAGCTTTCTTT	CASSFRGSNTEAFF
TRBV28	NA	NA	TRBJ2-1	TGTGCCAGCAGTTTAGGCTACTACAATGAGCAGTTCTTC	CASSLGYYNEQFF
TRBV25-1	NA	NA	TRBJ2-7	TGTGCCAGCAGTCACTACGAGCAGTACTTC	CASSHYEQYF
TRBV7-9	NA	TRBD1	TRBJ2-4	TGTGCCAGCAGCCCGGGACAGGGACCAAACATTCAGTACTTC	CASSPGQGPNIQYF
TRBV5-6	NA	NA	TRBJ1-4	TGTGCCAGCAGCTTGATCCCAAGAGAAAAACTGTTTTTT	CASSLIPREKLFF
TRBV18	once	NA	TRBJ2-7	TGTGCCAGCTCACCTACAGGAACCTACGAGCAGTACTTC	CASSPTGTYEQYF
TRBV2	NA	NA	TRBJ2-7	TGTGCCAGCGGGATAAGGGACAATATCTCCTACGAGCAGTACTTC	CASGIRDNISYEQYF
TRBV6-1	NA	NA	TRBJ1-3	TGTGCCAGCAGGGAAACGAACTCTGGAAACACCATATATTTT	CASRETNSGNTIYF
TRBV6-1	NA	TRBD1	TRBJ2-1	TGTGCCAGCAGTTCCCTAGGGGACAGGGAGCAGTTCTTC	CASSSLGDREQFF
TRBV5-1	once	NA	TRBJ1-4	TGCGCCAGCAGGGAGCTACCCTGGGCTCGGGGGGAAAAACTGTTTTTT	CASRELPWARGEKLFF
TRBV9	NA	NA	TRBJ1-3	TGTGCCAGCAGCGTAGTACCAGGTAGTGGAAACACCATATATTTT	CASSVVPGSGNTIYF
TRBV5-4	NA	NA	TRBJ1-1	TGTGCCAGCAGCGACGGCTACACTGAAGCTTTCTTT	CASSDGYTEAFF
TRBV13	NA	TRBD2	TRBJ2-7	TGTGCCAGCAGAGACCTAGCGGGTGGTTACGAGCAGTACTTC	CASRDLAGGYEQYF
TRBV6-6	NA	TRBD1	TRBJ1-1	TGTGCCAGCACCAAGGGGGAGGGGGCGGCTTTCTTT	CASTKGEGAAFF
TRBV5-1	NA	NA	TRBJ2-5	TGCGCCAGCAGCTTGGATGGGGGAGGGGGAGAGACCCAGTACTTC	CASSLDGGGGETQYF
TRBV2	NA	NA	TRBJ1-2	TGTGCCAGCAGTACGGGGGGATATGGCTACACCTTC	CASSTGGYGYTF
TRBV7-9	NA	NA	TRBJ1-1	TGTGCCAGCAGCTTAGAGACAGCCAACACTGAAGCTTTCTTT	CASSLETANTEAFF
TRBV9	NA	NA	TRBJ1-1	TGTGCCAGCAGCCGTTGGGTGATGAACACTGAAGCTTTCTTT	CASSRWVMNTEAFF
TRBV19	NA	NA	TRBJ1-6	TGTGCCAGTAGTTTGTCCGGGACCTATAATTCACCCCTCCACTTT	CASSLSGTYNSPLHF
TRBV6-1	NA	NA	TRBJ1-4	TGTGCCAGCACCCGGGAGACAGTCTCCAATGAAAAACTGTTTTTT	CASTRETVSNEKLFF
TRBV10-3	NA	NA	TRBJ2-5	TGTGCCATCAGTGAGTCGGGATTCCAAGAGACCCAGTACTTC	CAISESGFQETQYF
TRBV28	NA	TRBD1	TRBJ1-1	TGTGCCAGCAGTCTCAGCTCGACAGGGAGGATTGAAGCTTTCTTT	CASSLSSTGRIEAFF
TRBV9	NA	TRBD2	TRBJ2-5	TGTGCCAGCAGCACTAGACTAGCGGGAGTGGAGACCCAGTACTTC	CASSTRLAGVETQYF
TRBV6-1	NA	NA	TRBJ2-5	TGTGCCAGCAGTGAAGCGGTAGGGATCCAAGAGACCCAGTACTTC	CASSEAVGIQETQYF